Below, 23 T cell receptor beta chains from the same sample are listed, as sequenced in a study of T cells in Graves' hyperthyroidism and ophthalmopathy (dated by TCRdb to the late 2010s). Receptor amplification or capture employed multiplex PCR. Reads for this sample came from an Illumina HiSeq 2000. The TCR beta CDR3 regions were amplified from the RNA transcripts. The first round of RT-PCR for the TCR CDR3 was performed with the HTBI primer set and the Qiagen OneStep RT-PCR kit. The public reads were quality trimmed at Q25 with fastp and then assembled into clones with MiXCR by TCRdb, keeping productive beta chains. Rows are combined by CDR3 protein, so each entry shows the most common genes and DNA. Counted in this sample were about 530,000 distinct CDR3 sequences; 15% to 20% of them appeared once. The biggest ten clones account for roughly 15% of the sample. The sequenced sample consisted of blood. These receptors all stem from a young woman with Graves' ophthalmopathy.

V and J are TRBV13 and TRBJ2-1; D is undetermined. CDR1 is PRHDT and CDR2 is FYEKMQ in the germline V gene (reference sequence). The CDR3 extends over 16 amino acids. V dropped 8 bases and J dropped 0 bases, with 17 bases sitting between them. CDR3 amino acids: CASSPEGLGSYNEQFF. CDR3 nucleotides: TGTGCCAGCTCACCGGAAGGTCTGGGCTCCTACAATGAGCAGTTCTTC.

The V gene is TRBV27, the J gene TRBJ2-7; 7 positions match TRBD2. The CDR3 is 14 residues long. The germline CDR1 and CDR2 sequences are MNHEY and SMNVEV (reference sequence). The junction had 6 bases not matched to a gene; V was cut back by 5 bases and J by 2 bases. CDR3 bases: TGTGCCAGCAGTATTATGGGAGGGGCCTACGAGCAGTACTTC. This gives the protein CASSIMGGAYEQYF.

This chain links TRBV24-1 with TRBJ2-1; TRBD1 aligns across 8 bases. Germline lookup yields CDR1 KGHDR and CDR2 SFDVKD. The CDR3 runs to 16 residues. The J segment lost 5 bases and the V segment lost 3 bases, leaving 8 bases of the junction unmatched. CDR3: CATSDQTRGRNNEQFF. The CDR3 DNA sequence: TGTGCCACCAGTGATCAGACCAGGGGGCGCAACAATGAGCAGTTCTTC.

This clonotype was observed at least ten times. The chain links TRBV27 to TRBJ1-2; 9 positions agree with TRBD1. Germline CDR1 reads MNHEY; CDR2 reads SMNVEV (reference sequence). CDR3 size: 13 residues. Trimming at V came to 6 bases and at J to 7 bases, leaving 6 bases not matched to a gene. Written as DNA, the CDR3 is TGTGCCAGCAGACAGACAGGGGGTCGTGGCTACACCTTC. Translation gives CASRQTGGRGYTF.

Many counts were recorded for this clonotype. The CDR3 coding sequence is TGCAGTGCCGAACAGGGAATGGGGTCCCCCTCCTACAATGAGCAGTTCTTC. This sequence encodes CSAEQGMGSPSYNEQFF. The gene calls are TRBV20-1 and TRBJ2-1; weak D call: TRBD1 (6 bases). The ends were cut back, 6 bases at V and 0 bases at J, with 21 bases in the middle. This CDR3 is built from 17 residues. Germline CDR1 DFQATT, CDR2 SNEGSKA (reference sequence).

The chain couples TRBV20-1 to TRBJ2-1; 9 bases align to TRBD2. V lost 5 bases, J lost 4 bases, and 9 bases stayed unmatched. Germline V gives CDR1 DFQATT, CDR2 SNEGSKA (reference sequence). This CDR3 comprises 15 residues. The CDR3 bases are TGCAGTGCTGACCACCGGACTAGCGTATACAATGAGCAGTTCTTC. It encodes CSADHRTSVYNEQFF.

This clonotype came up many times. The chain couples TRBV13 to TRBJ2-1; 10 positions agree with TRBD2. The CDR3 totals 16 residues. The germline V gene has CDR1 PRHDT and CDR2 FYEKMQ (reference sequence). V lost 2 bases, J lost 8 bases, and 9 bases stayed unmatched. The CDR3 spells CASSLLLAGDLHEQFF. In DNA, the CDR3 is TGTGCCAGCAGCTTACTCCTAGCGGGAGATTTACATGAGCAGTTCTTC.

The chain is built from TRBV9 and TRBJ2-7, with no clear D. With 0 bases removed from V and 3 bases from J, the gap between germline ends came to 13 bases. Germline V gene sequence: CDR1 SGDLS, CDR2 YYNGEE. This CDR3 contains 15 residues. The CDR3 sequence is CASSVADGAYYEQYF. The CDR3 DNA reads TGTGCCAGCAGCGTAGCGGACGGTGCCTACTACGAGCAGTACTTC.

The chain employs TRBV2 and TRBJ2-3; tentative D call: TRBD2 (6 bases). Per germline, CDR1 SNHLY and CDR2 FYNNEI. V lost 7 bases, J lost 5 bases, and 22 bases lay in between. This CDR3 has 16 amino acids. CDR3 in DNA: TGTGCCAGCAACCAAGGGCGGGATTTTTCGGAAGATACGCAGTATTTT. Translating gives CASNQGRDFSEDTQYF.

This clonotype has only a few counts. This chain joins TRBV6-5 and TRBJ1-2; 7 nucleotides match TRBD1. Trimming removed 2 bases from V and 2 bases from J; junction bases left unmatched: 5. The CDR3 totals 15 residues. Germline loops: CDR1 MNHEY, CDR2 SVGAGI. The CDR3 DNA is TGTGCCAGCAGTTACACCCGACAGGGAAACTATGGCTACACCTTC. It translates to CASSYTRQGNYGYTF.

This clonotype was picked up one time. The chain joins TRBV11-1 to TRBJ1-5; TRBD1 agrees at 10 bases. The CDR3 contains 15 residues. Trimming removed 5 bases from V and 6 bases from J; junction bases left unmatched: 7. In germline, CDR1 is SGHAT, CDR2 FQDESV (reference sequence). The CDR3 coding sequence is TGTGCCAGCAGCGCCGGACAGGGGGAGACTCAGCCCCAGCATTTT. Protein sequence: CASSAGQGETQPQHF.

This clonotype has just a few counts. The chain joins TRBV6-2 or TRBV6-3 to TRBJ2-7; TRBD1 matches at 9 bases. Trimming cost V 3 bases and J 2 bases; bases outside gene matches: 8. The germline V gene encodes CDR1 MNHEY and CDR2 SVGEGT. The CDR3 length is 16 residues. CDR3 loop: CASSYRRDRVAYEQYF. For the CDR3, the DNA is TGTGCCAGCAGTTATCGCCGGGACAGGGTCGCCTACGAGCAGTACTTC.

This clonotype was seen a handful of times. J is TRBJ2-3 and V is TRBV20-1, with 13 positions matching TRBD2. The CDR3 has 15 amino acids. From germline, CDR1 is DFQATT and CDR2 SNEGSKA (reference sequence). V was clipped by 5 bases and J by 4 bases; unmatched bases: 6. The CDR3 nucleotides are TGCAGTGCTCTACTAGCGGGAGGGCCCGCAGATACGCAGTATTTT. This encodes CSALLAGGPADTQYF.

There are many counts of this clonotype. V is TRBV4-1 and J is TRBJ2-3, with TRBD1 matching over 8 bases. Germline V gene data show CDR1 as MGHRA and CDR2 as YSYEKL. The CDR3 sequence is 18 residues long. V shed 1 base and J 5 bases; nucleotides not matched to a gene: 14. In DNA, the CDR3 is TGCGCCAGCAGCCAAGTTTCGCCCATCGCAGGGGGCGTAGATACGCAGTATTTT. It encodes CASSQVSPIAGGVDTQYF.

This clonotype has a single count. The chain uses TRBV18 and TRBJ1-1; 7 bases are shared with TRBD1. Germline V gene data show CDR1 as KGHSH and CDR2 as LQKENI. The CDR3 contains 15 residues. The trim removed 0 bases at V and 1 base at J, leaving 2 bases unmatched. CDR3 DNA: TGTGCCAGCTCACCACCCGGGACAGCGAACACTGAAGCTTTCTTT. Translation: CASSPPGTANTEAFF.

Comments on this clonotype: The CDR3 carries no conserved terminal phenylalanine or tryptophan, so it likely arises from a read error. V usage is TRBV28 and J usage is TRBJ2-7, with D maybe TRBD1 (5 bases). This CDR3 is 14 amino acids long. CDR1 MDHEN and CDR2 SYDVKM come from the germline V gene. CDR3 in amino acids: CASSKTVYSYEQYL. DNA for the CDR3: TGCGCCAGCAGCAAGACAGTCTACTCCTACGAGCAGTACTTA.

In this sample, this clonotype turned up a few times. This chain connects TRBV9 to TRBJ1-2, with 8 positions matching TRBD1. Losses at the gene ends were 4 bases for V and 4 bases for J; bases not matched to a gene: 9. Germline loops: CDR1 SGDLS, CDR2 YYNGEE. There are 15 residues in the CDR3. CDR3 sequence (DNA): TGTGCCAGCAGCCGAGGGCAGGGGGCGACCTATGGCTACACCTTC. Amino acids: CASSRGQGATYGYTF.

Ten or more counts support this clonotype. The V call is TRBV12-3 or TRBV12-4, the J call TRBJ1-2; 10 bases line up with TRBD1. The V and J ends lost 2 bases and 4 bases, in that order; junction bases with no gene match: 4. The CDR3 is 15 residues long. The CDR3 spells CASSLSDRGSYGYTF. In DNA form, the CDR3 reads TGTGCCAGCAGTTTATCGGACAGGGGGAGCTATGGCTACACCTTC.

This clonotype was seen ten or more times. The chain is built from TRBV30 and TRBJ1-1; tentative D call: TRBD1 (5 bases). The V and J ends lost 5 bases and 4 bases respectively, with 8 bases between them. The germline CDR1 and CDR2 sequences are GTSNPN and SVGIG (reference sequence). The CDR3 has 11 amino acids. The CDR3 spells CAWGHATEAFF. The DNA of the CDR3 is TGTGCCTGGGGACACGCCACTGAAGCTTTCTTT.

This clonotype was detected ten times or more. The gene calls are TRBV2 and TRBJ2-3; TRBD2 aligns across 8 bases. Trimming at V came to 3 bases and at J to 5 bases, leaving 7 bases not matched to a gene. CDR3 length equals 15 residues. Germline V lookup: CDR1 SNHLY, CDR2 FYNNEI. CDR3 region: CASSETLAGLDTQYF. DNA for the CDR3: TGTGCCAGCAGTGAGACGCTAGCGGGTTTAGATACGCAGTATTTT.

The table lists this clonotype with a few counts. The chain has TRBV12-3 or TRBV12-4 and TRBJ2-7; weak D call: TRBD2 (6 bases). The CDR3 consists of 17 residues. V gave up 1 base and J gave up 4 bases, with 20 bases separating them. In nucleotides, the CDR3 is TGTGCCAGCAGTTTAGGGGTCGATGTAGCGGCACCTTACGAGCAGTACTTC. Translating gives CASSLGVDVAAPYEQYF.

The rearrangement links TRBV9 to TRBJ2-5; D tentatively fits TRBD1 or TRBD2 (5 bases each). Looked up from germline, CDR1 is SGDLS and CDR2 is YYNGEE. The CDR3 totals 15 residues. Trimming took 2 bases from V and 1 from J, leaving 12 bases between them. The CDR3 sequence: CASSVQGELQETQYF. In DNA, the CDR3 is TGTGCCAGCAGCGTTCAGGGAGAGCTCCAAGAGACCCAGTACTTC.

The V and J genes are TRBV5-1 and TRBJ2-1; 9 nucleotides align to TRBD1. The CDR3 sequence is 14 residues long. Trimming cost V 5 bases and J 3 bases; bases outside gene matches: 3. Germline V gene data show CDR1 as SGHRS and CDR2 as YFSETQ. The CDR3 DNA follows: TGCGCCAGCAGAGGGGACAGGGACTACAATGAGCAGTTCTTC. Its protein is CASRGDRDYNEQFF.